The 21 T cell receptor beta chains below come from one sample, sequenced in a study of T-cell memory formation after mild COVID-19. Each CDR3 protein is one row after TCRdb ran MiXCR on the 5' RACE reads. The table lists about 310,000 distinct CDR3 sequences, roughly 21% of them singletons. The sample consisted of PBMCs or a T cell subset sorted from them (not recorded which). These receptors were obtained from a man aged 18 to 30 who had mild COVID-19 (a few samples of this study predate the infection). Cell type and time point are not known.

This clonotype appeared many times. Here the CDR3 DNA reads TGCGCCAGCAGCGGTTCAGCAGGGATGGGCACAGATACGCAGTATTTT. It specifies CASSGSAGMGTDTQYF. V gene TRBV5-1 combines with J gene TRBJ2-3; maybe TRBD1 (5 bases). V was clipped by 4 bases and J by 1 base, with 16 bases between them. This CDR3 region has 16 residues. Germline V lookup: CDR1 SGHRS, CDR2 YFSETQ.

This chain links TRBV7-9 with TRBJ2-3; TRBD2 might be the D (6 bases). The V and J ends lost 0 bases and 6 bases respectively, with 19 bases between them. This CDR3 has 17 residues. Germline CDR1 is SEHNR and CDR2 is FQNEAQ (reference sequence). This CDR3 reads CASSLATRGLRLDTQYF. The CDR3, as DNA: TGTGCCAGCAGCTTAGCCACCCGCGGACTAAGGCTCGATACGCAGTATTTT.

This clonotype was detected a few times. The chain uses TRBV2 and TRBJ2-5; D is undetermined. CDR1 is SNHLY and CDR2 is FYNNEI in the germline V gene. Trimming took 5 bases from V and 3 from J, leaving 19 bases between them. The CDR3 totals 16 residues. The CDR3 loop is CASSLPGRPSKETQYF. The CDR3 coding sequence is TGTGCCAGCAGTCTCCCAGGACGCCCGAGTAAAGAGACCCAGTACTTC. Using reference TRBV2 and TRBJ2-5 for the parts outside the CDR3, the full variable domain is EPEVTQTPSHQVTQMGQEVILRCVPISNHLYFYWYRQILGQKVEFLVSFYNNEISEKSEIFDDQFSVERPDGSNFTLKIRSTKLEDSAMYFCASSLPGRPSKETQYFGPGTRLLVL.

The genes are TRBV24-1 and TRBJ1-5; the match to TRBD1 covers 8 bases. Per germline, CDR1 KGHDR and CDR2 SFDVKD. V shed 1 base and J 3 bases; nucleotides not matched to a gene: 10. The CDR3 sequence is 18 residues long. For the CDR3, the DNA is TGTGCCACCAGTGATTTCAAGCCCAAGACAGGGGACAATCAGCCCCAGCATTTT. As protein: CATSDFKPKTGDNQPQHF.

This chain uses TRBV28 with TRBJ1-5; D call uncertain. CDR3 length equals 14 residues. V lost 6 bases to trimming and J lost 6 bases, with 15 bases between them. CDR1 MDHEN and CDR2 SYDVKM come from the germline V gene. The CDR3 DNA is TGTGCCAGCAGAATTCCGGATGGGGTTCAGCCCCAGCATTTT. This sequence encodes CASRIPDGVQPQHF.

The V gene is TRBV5-5, the J gene TRBJ1-4; 7 bases fit TRBD1. The CDR3 covers 12 residues. CDR1 and CDR2 from the germline V gene are SGHKS and YYEKEE (reference sequence). After removal of 4 bases from V and 14 bases from J, the junction contained 8 bases not matched to a gene. The CDR3 DNA follows: TGTGCCAGCAGCAAGGACAGGCGGAAGCTGTTTTTT. Protein product: CASSKDRRKLFF. Variable domain in full (rest from reference TRBV5-5 and TRBJ1-4): DAGVTQSPTHLIKTRGQQVTLRCSPISGHKSVSWYQQVLGQGPQFIFQYYEKEERGRGNFPDRFSARQFPNYSSELNVNALLLGDSALYLCASSKDRRKLFFGSGTQLSVL.

In this sample, this clonotype turned up a few times. The chain recombines TRBV6-6 with TRBJ2-3; D uncertain. The CDR3 contains 16 residues. Trimming pared 0 bases from V and 2 bases from J, leaving 12 bases between. The germline V gene has CDR1 MNHNY and CDR2 SVGAGI (reference sequence). The CDR3 region is CASSYSSESATDTQYF. CDR3 sequence (DNA): TGTGCCAGCAGTTACTCCTCGGAAAGCGCCACAGATACGCAGTATTTT.

The chain carries TRBV6-1 and TRBJ2-5; maybe TRBD2 (6 bases). The CDR3 totals 14 residues. The V gene lost 2 bases and the J gene lost 5 bases, with 12 bases spanning the gap. CDR1 MNHNS and CDR2 SASEGT come from the germline V gene. The CDR3 sequence is CASSEWRGSETQYF. The DNA for the CDR3 is TGTGCCAGCAGTGAATGGAGGGGTAGCGAGACCCAGTACTTC.

In this sample, this clonotype turned up a few times. The chain uses TRBV6-5 and TRBJ2-5; D is undetermined. Looked up from germline, CDR1 is MNHEY and CDR2 is SVGAGI. V lost 3 bases, J lost 3 bases, and 14 bases lay in between. The CDR3 sequence is 15 residues long. In DNA form, the CDR3 reads TGTGCCAGCAGTTATTGGAGTCCTGACGAAGAGACCCAGTACTTC. Encoded protein: CASSYWSPDEETQYF.

A few counts support this clonotype. The chain has TRBV3-1 and TRBJ2-5; D possibly corresponds to TRBD1 (5 bases). This CDR3 is 14 amino acids long. The germline V gene has CDR1 LGHDT and CDR2 YNNKEL (reference sequence). Trimming removed 2 bases at V and 4 bases at J, with 11 bases between. CDR3: CASSQQGGAETQYF. The CDR3 DNA is TGTGCCAGCAGCCAACAGGGTGGGGCAGAGACCCAGTACTTC.

The rearrangement joins TRBV2 to TRBJ2-1, with 8 bases lining up with TRBD2. The CDR3 runs to 14 residues. CDR1 is SNHLY, CDR2 FYNNEI, per germline. After removal of 0 bases from V and 11 bases from J, the junction contained 6 bases not matched to a gene. CDR3: CASSEALTSVQQFF. CDR3 sequence (DNA): TGTGCCAGCAGTGAAGCGCTGACTAGCGTTCAGCAGTTCTTC.

The chain links TRBV12-3 or TRBV12-4 to TRBJ2-7; D is possibly TRBD2 (5 bases). Deletions cut 6 bases from V and 1 base from J, with 16 bases between. This CDR3 spans 15 amino acids. The CDR3 sequence: CASRPKEAVSYEQYF. CDR3 coding DNA: TGTGCCAGCAGACCCAAAGAAGCGGTTTCCTACGAGCAGTACTTC.

The V and J genes are TRBV7-9 and TRBJ1-4; D is undetermined. Germline V gene sequence: CDR1 SEHNR, CDR2 FQNEAQ (reference sequence). V lost 2 bases and J lost 4, with 8 bases in between. The CDR3 loop spans 14 amino acids. CDR3 nucleotides: TGTGCCAGCAGCTTATGGCAGGTTAATGAAAAACTGTTTTTT. This gives the protein CASSLWQVNEKLFF.

This clonotype was detected only a few times. The V call is TRBV4-1, the J call TRBJ1-6; D ambiguous. Trimming took 5 bases from V and 9 from J, leaving 8 bases between them. This CDR3 contains 12 residues. The V gene's germline CDR1 is MGHRA and CDR2 YSYEKL. CDR3 sequence: CASSTVASPLHF. Here the CDR3 DNA reads TGCGCCAGCAGCACTGTGGCTTCACCCCTCCACTTT.

The J gene is TRBJ2-7, the V gene TRBV4-1, with a possible D match to TRBD1 (5 bases). V was cut by 3 bases and J by 5 bases, with 14 bases left in between. The length of the CDR3 is 14 residues. Germline V gene sequence: CDR1 MGHRA, CDR2 YSYEKL. In DNA, the CDR3 is TGCGCCAGCAGCCATACAACGCAGGGTCACGAGCAGTACTTC. Its protein is CASSHTTQGHEQYF.

This clonotype turned up a few times. This sequence joins TRBV7-9 and TRBJ2-3, with 7 bases fitting TRBD2. V lost 0 bases, J lost 0 bases, and 6 bases stayed unmatched. This CDR3 comprises 17 residues. CDR1 is SEHNR and CDR2 is FQNEAQ in the germline V gene (reference sequence). The CDR3 loop is CASSLAWASGSTDTQYF. In nucleotides, the CDR3 is TGTGCCAGCAGCTTAGCGTGGGCTAGCGGCAGCACAGATACGCAGTATTTT.

This clonotype was observed a few times. The V and J genes are TRBV14 and TRBJ1-3; a weak D match, TRBD1 (6 bases). Per germline, CDR1 SGHDN and CDR2 FVKESK. CDR3 size: 16 residues. V lost 3 bases to trimming and J lost 0 bases, with 12 bases between them. CDR3 residues: CASSQRGGGSGNTIYF. CDR3 DNA: TGTGCCAGCAGCCAGCGGGGGGGCGGCTCTGGAAACACCATATATTTT.

This chain uses TRBV7-3 with TRBJ1-2; D is uncertain. Germline V CDR1 and CDR2: SGHTA, FQGTGA. Deletions cut 6 bases from V and 0 bases from J, with 14 bases between. CDR3 length: 15 residues. CDR3 nucleotides: TGTGCCAGCAGTTCTGACCCCGGGGCTAACTATGGCTACACCTTC. Amino acids: CASSSDPGANYGYTF. The full variable domain, in which reference TRBV7-3 and TRBJ1-2 provide the parts outside the CDR3, is GAGVSQTPSNKVTEKGKYVELRCDPISGHTALYWYRQSLGQGPEFLIYFQGTGAADDSGLPNDRFFAVRPEGSVSTLKIQRTERGDSAVYLCASSSDPGANYGYTFGSGTRLTVV.

This clonotype was counted only a few times. The chain recombines TRBV5-1 with TRBJ1-5; no definite D call. CDR1 SGHRS and CDR2 YFSETQ come from the germline V gene. The V end lost 5 bases, the J end lost 4 bases, and 16 bases lay between the germline ends. This CDR3 region has 15 residues. CDR3 loop: CASSYDGGLNQPQHF. CDR3 DNA sequence: TGCGCCAGCAGTTACGACGGCGGTCTTAATCAGCCCCAGCATTTT. The entire variable domain, with the rest obtained from reference TRBV5-1 and TRBJ1-5, is as follows: KAGVTQTPRYLIKTRGQQVTLSCSPISGHRSVSWYQQTPGQGLQFLFEYFSETQRNKGNFPGRFSGRQFSNSRSEMNVSTLELGDSALYLCASSYDGGLNQPQHFGDGTRLSIL.

The sample holds many counts of this clonotype. The DNA for the CDR3 is TGTGCCAGCAGCTTGAGGGGGACTCAGGGCGCAGATACGCAGTATTTT. Translating it yields CASSLRGTQGADTQYF. The gene calls are TRBV5-6 and TRBJ2-3; D could derive from TRBD1 or TRBD2 (6 bases each). V lost 1 base and J 4 bases, leaving 16 bases between the germline ends. The CDR3 extends over 16 amino acids. Germline-derived CDR1 and CDR2 are SGHDT and YYEEEE.

This rearrangement joins TRBV19 to TRBJ1-5; 8 nucleotides align to TRBD1. The CDR3 totals 13 residues. Germline V CDR1 and CDR2: LNHDA, SQIVND (reference sequence). V lost 9 bases and J lost 7; bases outside the gene matches: 8. CDR3 sequence: CASGQGVRQPQHF. The CDR3 nucleotides are TGTGCCAGCGGACAGGGCGTACGACAGCCCCAGCATTTT.